The 13 T cell receptor beta chains below come from one sample, sequenced in a study of human T cells and chemical hapten exposure. Noted time point: pre-sensitization, week 0. Described treatment: therapeutic diphenylcyclopropenone sensitization with weekly scalp DPC. TCRdb re-called the RACE reads with MiXCR, one entry per CDR3 protein. This table has approximately 100,000 distinct CDR3 sequences, approximately 12% appearing once. The input for sequencing was whole blood, taken in connection with sensitization to the hapten diphenylcyclopropenone (DPC). The receptors stem from a woman aged 45 to 65 with alopecia areata. Some clones in this sample may be carry-over from other donors' samples.

This clonotype was seen only a few times. The rearrangement uses TRBV6-5 and TRBJ1-5; D unclear. Trimming stripped 6 bases from V and 0 bases from J, with 6 bases between. This CDR3 spans 13 amino acids. Germline V gives CDR1 MNHEY, CDR2 SVGAGI. CDR3 bases: TGTGCCAGCAGGTCCTTTAGCAATCAGCCCCAGCATTTT. Protein sequence: CASRSFSNQPQHF.

The V gene is TRBV3-1, the J gene TRBJ2-3; no clear D gene. The CDR3 is 15 amino acids. Germline V CDR1 and CDR2: LGHDT, YNNKEL (reference sequence). Trimming pared 0 bases from V and 9 bases from J, leaving 16 bases between. The CDR3 DNA is TGTGCCAGCAGCCAAGATCCCCTCACAAGGTCAACGCAGTATTTT. As protein: CASSQDPLTRSTQYF.

The chain joins TRBV18 to TRBJ2-1; D tentatively fits TRBD1 or TRBD2 (5 bases each). Trimming removed 3 bases from V and 3 bases from J, with 12 bases in between. The CDR3 extends over 15 amino acids. Per germline, CDR1 KGHSH and CDR2 LQKENI. CDR3 sequence: CASSPGTVDYNEQFF. The CDR3 DNA is TGTGCCAGCTCACCCGGGACGGTTGACTACAATGAGCAGTTCTTC.

This sequence joins TRBV7-6 and TRBJ1-1; D remains unclear. Germline assignment: CDR1 SGHVS and CDR2 FNYEAQ. Deletions cut 4 bases from V and 1 base from J, with 10 bases between. The CDR3 runs 14 residues. The CDR3 DNA follows: TGTGCCAGCAGCTCTCTCCCAGGGAACACTGAAGCTTTCTTT. This gives the protein CASSSLPGNTEAFF.

This clonotype was picked up a small number of times. This chain uses TRBV6-1 with TRBJ2-4; TRBD1 aligns across 9 bases. V dropped 4 bases and J dropped 7; count of bases not matched to a gene: 8. The CDR3 has 15 amino acids. Germline V CDR1 and CDR2: MNHNS, SASEGT. CDR3 in amino acids: CASSVSGQGENIQYF. CDR3 nucleotide sequence: TGTGCCAGCAGTGTATCGGGACAGGGAGAGAACATTCAGTACTTC.

At least ten counts were recorded for this clonotype. The gene calls are TRBV3-1 and TRBJ2-1; TRBD2 matches at 10 bases. Germline lookup yields CDR1 LGHDT and CDR2 YNNKEL (reference sequence). V lost 0 bases, J lost 6 bases, and 14 bases stayed unmatched. This CDR3 is built from 19 residues. The CDR3 DNA sequence: TGTGCCAGCAGCCAAGATTTGGGGGTAGCGGGAGGACGCTCCAATGAGCAGTTCTTC. Translated: CASSQDLGVAGGRSNEQFF.

This clonotype was recorded at least ten times. The chain has TRBV15 and TRBJ1-2; TRBD1 matches at 8 bases. There are 14 residues in the CDR3. The ends lost 3 bases at V and 4 bases at J; junction bases unmatched: 4. In germline, CDR1 is LNHNV, CDR2 YYDKDF (reference sequence). CDR3 region: CATSRDRASYGYTF. CDR3 sequence (DNA): TGTGCCACCAGCAGGGACAGGGCGAGCTATGGCTACACCTTC. Supplemented by reference TRBV15 and TRBJ1-2, the full variable domain reads DAMVIQNPRYQVTQFGKPVTLSCSQTLNHNVMYWYQQKSSQAPKLLFHYYDKDFNNEADTPDNFQSRRPNTSFCFLDIRSPGLGDTAMYLCATSRDRASYGYTFGSGTRLTVV.

The table lists this clonotype with a few counts. J is TRBJ2-3 and V is TRBV27; 11 bases are shared with TRBD2. CDR3 length equals 18 residues. The V and J ends lost 3 bases and 1 base, in that order; junction bases with no gene match: 9. The V gene's germline CDR1 is MNHEY and CDR2 SMNVEV (reference sequence). CDR3 region: CASSFPPGLAGCTDTQYF. The CDR3 DNA reads TGTGCCAGCAGTTTCCCCCCAGGACTAGCGGGCTGCACAGATACGCAGTATTTT.

This clonotype has more than one count but fewer than ten. The chain is built from TRBV7-6 and TRBJ2-6; no definite D call. The V gene lost 2 bases and the J gene lost 1 base, with 6 bases spanning the gap. CDR3 length: 15 residues. Looked up from germline, CDR1 is SGHVS and CDR2 is FNYEAQ. The CDR3 protein is CASSLTLSGANVLTF. Written as DNA, the CDR3 is TGTGCCAGCAGCTTAACCTTATCTGGGGCCAACGTCCTGACTTTC.

This clonotype appeared many times. The genes are TRBV6-2 or TRBV6-3 and TRBJ1-1; D gene uncertain. CDR1 is MNHEY, CDR2 SVGEGT, per germline. The CDR3 has 13 residues. V lost 6 bases and J lost 8, with 16 bases in between. CDR3 in DNA: TGTGCCAGCAGCCACCGGGCGCACCGAGAAGCTTTCTTT. It codes for CASSHRAHREAFF.

This clonotype showed up just a few times. The CDR3 spells CASSSLSSYNSPLHF. The DNA of the CDR3 is TGTGCCAGCAGCTCACTGAGCTCCTATAATTCACCCCTCCACTTT. The chain is built from TRBV7-9 and TRBJ1-6; D unresolved. The germline CDR1 and CDR2 sequences are SEHNR and FQNEAQ (reference sequence). Trimming pared 4 bases from V and 0 bases from J, leaving 7 bases between. The CDR3 has 15 amino acids. Looking up the rest from reference TRBV7-9 and TRBJ1-6 gives the full variable domain: DTGVSQNPRHKITKRGQNVTFRCDPISEHNRLYWYRQTLGQGPEFLTYFQNEAQLEKSRLLSDRFSAERPKGSFSTLEIQRTEQGDSAMYLCASSSLSSYNSPLHFGNGTRLTVT.

This clonotype was observed many times. J is TRBJ2-2 and V is TRBV29-1, with TRBD1 as a possible D gene (6 bases). The CDR3 consists of 13 residues. Per germline, CDR1 SQVTM and CDR2 ANQGSEA. V was clipped by 3 bases and J by 4 bases, with 9 bases between them. The CDR3 reads CSVEGQTTGELFF. In DNA form, the CDR3 reads TGCAGCGTTGAGGGACAAACCACCGGGGAGCTGTTTTTT.

This clonotype appeared a few times. This chain uses TRBV10-3 with TRBJ1-1; D may be TRBD1 (6 bases). Trimming removed 4 bases from V and 1 base from J, with 13 bases in between. Germline CDR1 ENHRY, CDR2 SYGVKD. The CDR3 is 15 amino acids. CDR3 sequence reads: CAISGAGGPNTEAFF. The CDR3 nucleotides are TGTGCCATCAGTGGGGCCGGGGGGCCGAACACTGAAGCTTTCTTT.